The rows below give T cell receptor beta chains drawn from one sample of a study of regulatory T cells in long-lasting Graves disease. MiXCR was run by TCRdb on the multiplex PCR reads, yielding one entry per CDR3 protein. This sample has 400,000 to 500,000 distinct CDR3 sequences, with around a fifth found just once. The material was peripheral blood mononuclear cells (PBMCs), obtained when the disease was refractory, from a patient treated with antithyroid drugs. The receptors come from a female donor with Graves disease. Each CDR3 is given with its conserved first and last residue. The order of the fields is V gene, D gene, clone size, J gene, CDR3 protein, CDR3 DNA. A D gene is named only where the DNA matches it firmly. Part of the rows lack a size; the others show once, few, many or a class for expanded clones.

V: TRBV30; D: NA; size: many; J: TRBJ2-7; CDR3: CAWGRYEQYF; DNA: TGTGCCTGGGGGAGATACGAGCAGTACTTC
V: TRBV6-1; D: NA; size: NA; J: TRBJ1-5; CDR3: CASSESGEWQPQHF; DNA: TGTGCCAGCAGTGAGTCGGGAGAATGGCAGCCCCAGCATTTT
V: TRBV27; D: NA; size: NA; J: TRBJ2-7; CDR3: CASSGGHSGSYEQYF; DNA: TGTGCCAGCAGTGGGGGTCACTCTGGCTCCTACGAGCAGTACTTC
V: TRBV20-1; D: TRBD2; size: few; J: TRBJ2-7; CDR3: CSARDPFGSGSGYEQYF; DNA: TGCAGTGCTAGAGATCCCTTCGGGAGCGGGAGTGGTTACGAGCAGTACTTC
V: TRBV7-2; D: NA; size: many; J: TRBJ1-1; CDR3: CASSLYSVGVAEAFF; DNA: TGTGCCAGCAGCTTATACTCGGTGGGGGTCGCTGAAGCTTTCTTT
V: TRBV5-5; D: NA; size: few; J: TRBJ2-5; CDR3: CASSQPQETQYF; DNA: TGTGCCAGCAGCCAGCCGCAAGAGACCCAGTACTTC
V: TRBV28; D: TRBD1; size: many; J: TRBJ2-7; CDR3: CASSLSGTGRSEQYF; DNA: TGTGCCAGCAGTTTAAGTGGGACAGGGCGATCCGAGCAGTACTTC
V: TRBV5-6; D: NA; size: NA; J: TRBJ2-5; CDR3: CASSLYRVETQYF; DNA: TGTGCCAGCAGCTTGTATAGGGTAGAGACCCAGTACTTC
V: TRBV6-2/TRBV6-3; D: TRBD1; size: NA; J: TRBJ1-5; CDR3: CASSDGQGGPVVPQPQHF; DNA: TGTGCCAGCAGTGACGGACAGGGTGGCCCTGTCGTTCCTCAGCCCCAGCATTTT
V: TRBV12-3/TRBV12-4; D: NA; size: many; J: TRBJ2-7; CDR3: CASSSTPGFGSYEQYF; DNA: TGTGCCAGCAGTTCCACCCCCGGGTTCGGCTCCTACGAGCAGTACTTC
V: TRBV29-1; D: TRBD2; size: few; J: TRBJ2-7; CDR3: CSVASPRGSTYEQYF; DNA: TGCAGCGTTGCCTCCCCCCGCGGGAGCACCTACGAGCAGTACTTC
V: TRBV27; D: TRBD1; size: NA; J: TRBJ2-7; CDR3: CASGSPGQGIYEQYF; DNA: TGTGCCAGCGGATCACCGGGACAGGGGATCTACGAGCAGTACTTC
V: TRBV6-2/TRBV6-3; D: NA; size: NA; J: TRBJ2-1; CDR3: CASSSGGQGRNEQFF; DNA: TGTGCCAGCAGTTCCGGCGGGCAGGGAAGGAATGAGCAGTTCTTC
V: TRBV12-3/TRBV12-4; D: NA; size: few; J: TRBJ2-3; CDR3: CASTTTFGTDTQYF; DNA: TGTGCCAGCACCACCACCTTCGGCACAGATACGCAGTATTTT
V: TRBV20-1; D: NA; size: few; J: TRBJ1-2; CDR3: CSARVVNYGYTF; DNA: TGCAGTGCTAGAGTAGTTAACTATGGCTACACCTTC
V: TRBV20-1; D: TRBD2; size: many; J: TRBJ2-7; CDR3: CSARGLAEAHEQYF; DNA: TGCAGTGCTAGGGGCCTAGCGGAGGCCCACGAGCAGTACTTC
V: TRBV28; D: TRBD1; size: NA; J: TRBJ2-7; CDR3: CASSLTGGEIEQCF; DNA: TGTGCCAGCAGTTTGACAGGGGGCGAAATCGAGCAGTGCTTC
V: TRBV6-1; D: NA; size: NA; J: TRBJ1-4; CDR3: CASSSAGRVKLFF; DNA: TGTGCCAGCTCCTCCGCCGGGAGGGTAAAACTGTTTTTT
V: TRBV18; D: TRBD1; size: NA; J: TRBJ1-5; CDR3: CASSQTGQGFQPQHF; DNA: TGTGCCAGCTCACAAACGGGACAGGGGTTCCAGCCCCAGCATTTT
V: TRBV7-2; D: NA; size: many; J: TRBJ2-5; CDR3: CASSASRETQYF; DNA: TGTGCCAGCAGCGCATCAAGGGAGACCCAGTACTTC
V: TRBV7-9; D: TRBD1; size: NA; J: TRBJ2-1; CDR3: CASRPTGTANEQFF; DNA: TGTGCCAGCAGACCAACCGGGACAGCCAATGAGCAGTTCTTC
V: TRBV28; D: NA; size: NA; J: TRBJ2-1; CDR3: CASSLGAAAAEQFF; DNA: TGTGCCAGCAGTTTGGGCGCGGCTGCGGCCGAGCAGTTCTTC
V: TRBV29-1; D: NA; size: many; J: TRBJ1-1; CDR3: CSVFRTKEAFF; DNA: TGCAGCGTTTTCCGGACAAAGGAAGCTTTCTTT
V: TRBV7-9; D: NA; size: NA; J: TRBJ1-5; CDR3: CASSSNSFDQPQHF; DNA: TGTGCCAGCAGCTCCAATTCCTTCGATCAGCCCCAGCATTTT
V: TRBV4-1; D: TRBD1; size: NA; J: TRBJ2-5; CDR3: CASSLGQGKRETQYF; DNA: TGCGCCAGCAGCCTGGGACAGGGAAAACGAGAGACCCAGTACTTC
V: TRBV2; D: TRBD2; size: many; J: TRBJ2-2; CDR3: CASSELGLAVAGELFF; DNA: TGTGCCAGCAGTGAGCTGGGACTAGCGGTTGCCGGGGAGCTGTTTTTT
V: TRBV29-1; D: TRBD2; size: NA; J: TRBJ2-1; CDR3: CSVGEPRGTTLREQFF; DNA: TGCAGCGTTGGAGAACCCCGCGGGACTACCCTAAGGGAGCAGTTCTTC
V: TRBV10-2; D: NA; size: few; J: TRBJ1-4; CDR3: CASRPHTKGEKLFF; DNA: TGCGCCAGCAGGCCGCACACGAAGGGGGAAAAACTGTTTTTT
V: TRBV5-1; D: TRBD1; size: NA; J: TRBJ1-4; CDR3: CASSLGTVDEKLFF; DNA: TGCGCCAGCAGCCTAGGGACAGTCGATGAAAAACTGTTTTTT
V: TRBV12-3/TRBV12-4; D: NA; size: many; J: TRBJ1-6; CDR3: CASSFWSNNSPLHF; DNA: TGTGCCAGCAGTTTTTGGTCAAATAATTCACCCCTCCACTTT
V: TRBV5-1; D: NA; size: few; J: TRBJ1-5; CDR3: CASSLETGTNQPQHF; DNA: TGCGCCAGCAGCTTGGAGACAGGTACCAATCAGCCCCAGCATTTT
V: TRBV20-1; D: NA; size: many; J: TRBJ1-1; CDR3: CSALGTLDTEAFF; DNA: TGCAGTGCGCTAGGGACACTCGACACTGAAGCTTTCTTT
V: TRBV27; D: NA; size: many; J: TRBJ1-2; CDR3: CASSDSGYGYTF; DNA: TGTGCCAGCAGTGACAGCGGCTATGGCTACACCTTC
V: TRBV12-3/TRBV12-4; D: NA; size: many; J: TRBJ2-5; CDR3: CASSFREETQYF; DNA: TGTGCCAGCAGTTTCAGGGAGGAGACCCAGTACTTC
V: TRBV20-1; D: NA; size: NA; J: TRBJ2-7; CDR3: CSARAEGYEQYF; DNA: TGCAGTGCTAGAGCGGAGGGGTACGAGCAGTACTTC
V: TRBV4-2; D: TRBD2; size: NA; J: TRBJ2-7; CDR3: CASSQDAGLAGPSYEQYF; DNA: TGTGCCAGCAGCCAAGATGCGGGACTAGCGGGACCCTCCTACGAGCAGTACTTC
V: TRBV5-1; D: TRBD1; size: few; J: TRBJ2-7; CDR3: CASSPGPGQGLYEQYF; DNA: TGCGCCAGCAGCCCAGGACCGGGACAGGGGCTGTACGAGCAGTACTTC
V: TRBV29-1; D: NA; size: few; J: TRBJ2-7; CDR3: CSVDQGHGSYEQYF; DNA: TGCAGCGTAGACCAGGGGCATGGGTCCTACGAGCAGTACTTC
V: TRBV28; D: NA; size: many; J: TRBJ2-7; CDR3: CASSGGGKGWRSYEQYF; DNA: TGTGCCAGCAGTGGGGGCGGGAAAGGCTGGCGCTCCTACGAGCAGTACTTC
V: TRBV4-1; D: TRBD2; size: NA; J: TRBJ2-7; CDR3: CASSRGTSGTPYEQYF; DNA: TGCGCCAGCAGCCGAGGGACTAGCGGGACCCCCTACGAGCAGTACTTC
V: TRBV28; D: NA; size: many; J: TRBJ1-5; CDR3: CASKEGYAGTTPQHF; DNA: TGTGCCAGCAAGGAGGGGTATGCAGGGACAACGCCCCAGCATTTT
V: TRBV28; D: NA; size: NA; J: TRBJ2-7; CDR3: CASSLTGFYEQYF; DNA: TGTGCCAGCAGTCTGACAGGCTTCTACGAGCAGTACTTC
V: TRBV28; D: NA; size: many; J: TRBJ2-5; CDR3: CASSFGQEETQYF; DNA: TGTGCCAGCAGTTTTGGGCAGGAAGAGACCCAGTACTTC
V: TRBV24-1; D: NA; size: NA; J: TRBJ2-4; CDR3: CATSDSGPIAKNIQYF; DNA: TGTGCCACCAGTGACTCGGGACCGATAGCCAAAAACATTCAGTACTTC
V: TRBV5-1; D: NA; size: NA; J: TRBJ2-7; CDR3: CASSLFAASYEQYF; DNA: TGCGCCAGCAGCTTGTTCGCTGCCTCCTACGAGCAGTACTTC
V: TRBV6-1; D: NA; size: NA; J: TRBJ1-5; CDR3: CASSGLDSNQPQHF; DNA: TGTGCCAGCAGTGGGTTAGATAGCAATCAGCCCCAGCATTTT
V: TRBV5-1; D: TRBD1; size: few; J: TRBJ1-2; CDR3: CASSAFGTGTFGYTF; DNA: TGCGCCAGCAGCGCCTTTGGGACAGGGACCTTTGGGTACACCTTC
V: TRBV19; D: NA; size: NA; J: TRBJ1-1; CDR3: CASSRWGEAEAFF; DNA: TGTGCCAGTAGTAGGTGGGGGGAGGCTGAAGCTTTCTTT
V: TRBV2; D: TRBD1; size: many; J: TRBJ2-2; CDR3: CASRGDRAGELFF; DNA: TGTGCCAGCAGGGGGGACAGGGCCGGGGAGCTGTTTTTT
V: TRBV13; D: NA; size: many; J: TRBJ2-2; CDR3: CASSNRDRYTGELFF; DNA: TGTGCCAGCAGCAACCGGGACCGATACACCGGGGAGCTGTTTTTT
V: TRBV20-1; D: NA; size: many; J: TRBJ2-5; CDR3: CSAFRRRQETQYF; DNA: TGCAGTGCTTTCCGACGTAGGCAAGAGACCCAGTACTTC
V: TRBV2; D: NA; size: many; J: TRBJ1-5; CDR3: CASSDFLNQPQHF; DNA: TGTGCCAGCAGTGATTTCCTCAATCAGCCCCAGCATTTT